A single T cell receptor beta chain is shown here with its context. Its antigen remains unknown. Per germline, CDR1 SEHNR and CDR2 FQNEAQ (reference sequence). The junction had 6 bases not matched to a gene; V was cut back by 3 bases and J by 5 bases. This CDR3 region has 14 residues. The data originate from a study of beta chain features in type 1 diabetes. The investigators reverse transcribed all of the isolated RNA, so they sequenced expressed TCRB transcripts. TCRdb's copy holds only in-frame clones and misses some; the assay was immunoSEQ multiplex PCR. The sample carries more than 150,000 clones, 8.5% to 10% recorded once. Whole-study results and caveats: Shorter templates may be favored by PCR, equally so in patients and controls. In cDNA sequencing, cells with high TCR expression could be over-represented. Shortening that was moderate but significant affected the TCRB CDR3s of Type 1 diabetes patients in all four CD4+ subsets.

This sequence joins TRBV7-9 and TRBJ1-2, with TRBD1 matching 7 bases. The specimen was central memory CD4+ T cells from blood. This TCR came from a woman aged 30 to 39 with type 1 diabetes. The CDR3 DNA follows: TGTGCCAGCAGCTTTGGACAGGAGATTTATGGCTACACCTTC. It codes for CASSFGQEIYGYTF.